This T cell receptor beta chain was captured by sequencing in a study of cytomegalovirus exposure and HLA in healthy donors. This PCR relied on a set of 60 Vbeta primers and 13 Jbeta primers. Profiling relied on immunoSEQ multiplex PCR, and the TCRdb table lists in-frame clones only, not all of them. Seen here are some 120,000 clones, about 69% observed once, and the top ten hold 1.6%. Per germline, CDR1 SGHAT and CDR2 FQNNGV. The CDR3 consists of 15 residues. V was trimmed by 2 bases and J by 4 bases, leaving 12 bases between them. This clone has a handful of counts. The source material was PBMCs. V and J are TRBV11-2 and TRBJ1-5; D is possibly TRBD1 (5 bases). The sequence came from a woman between 18 and 29 years old in good health and CMV-seronegative. The CDR3 loop is CASSLKLGPNQPQHF. The DNA for the CDR3 is TGTGCCAGCAGCTTAAAATTGGGGCCGAATCAGCCCCAGCATTTT. The full variable domain, its missing parts supplied by reference TRBV11-2 and TRBJ1-5, is EAGVAQSPRYKIIEKRQSVAFWCNPISGHATLYWYQQILGQGPKLLIQFQNNGVVDDSQLPKDRFSAERLKGVDSTLKIQPAKLEDSAVYLCASSLKLGPNQPQHFGDGTRLSIL.